The clone carrying this T cell receptor (beta chain) was seen a handful of times. The source of the sample is a study of regulatory T cells in long-lasting Graves disease. Documented time point: newly diagnosed GD, antithyroid drugs for less than 3 months. Extracted PBMC RNA gave rise to the TCR library. Sequencing libraries for TCR beta were prepared with iRepertoire HTBI primers and Arm-PCR of CDR3 regions. MiXCR, run by TCRdb on the multiplex PCR reads, gives a single entry per CDR3 protein. The sample holds 360,000 or so distinct CDR3 sequences, 15% to 20% seen once. The same data also went into a second study, on T cells in Graves' hyperthyroidism and ophthalmopathy. From that study: When the TCR CDR3 underwent first-round RT-PCR, the HTBI primer set was used. A model built on 13 V-J features separated ophthalmopathy from stable hyperthyroidism.

The sequencing here drew on peripheral blood mononuclear cells (PBMCs), taken at new diagnosis, from a patient treated with antithyroid drugs. This TCR derives from a woman under 30 with Graves disease.

CDR3 loop: CASSSGYSSYNSPLHF. Here the CDR3 DNA reads TGTGCCAGCAGTTCCGGGTACTCCTCCTATAATTCACCCCTCCACTTT. The rearrangement joins TRBV12-3 or TRBV12-4 to TRBJ1-6; D unresolved. The CDR3 is made up of 16 amino acids. With 4 bases removed from V and 0 bases from J, the gap between germline ends came to 10 bases.